This entry is about one TCR beta chain. No antigen is known for it. The sample comes from a study of CD8+CD57+ T cells in acquired aplastic anemia. In the study overall: DNA per sorted CD4+ or CD8+ sample ranged about 0.19 to 30 ug, averaging 3.2 ug. Healthy donors yielded about 9.9 million CD4+ cell reads on average.

The CDR3 has 12 amino acids. V was clipped by 8 bases and J by 3 bases, with 11 bases between them. The V gene's germline CDR1 is ENHRY and CDR2 SYGVKD. According to the study, genomic DNA was the template for TCR beta VDJ and CDR3 profiling. TCRdb re-called the reads through MiXCR, storing one row per CDR3 protein. The data contain some 140,000 distinct CDR3 sequences, around 41% of them singletons. Broader study findings: Comparison of patients with controls identified around 28 shared CD8+ CDR3 sequences.

The chain is built from TRBV10-3 and TRBJ2-7; no reliable D call. Source material: sorted CD4+, CD8+, or CD8+CD57+ T cells (not recorded which) from PBMCs. The origin of this receptor is a human donor in good health, serving as a control. The DNA of the CDR3 is TGTGCCATCGGTGGAATCCTCTACGAGCAGTACTTC. It is translated as CAIGGILYEQYF.